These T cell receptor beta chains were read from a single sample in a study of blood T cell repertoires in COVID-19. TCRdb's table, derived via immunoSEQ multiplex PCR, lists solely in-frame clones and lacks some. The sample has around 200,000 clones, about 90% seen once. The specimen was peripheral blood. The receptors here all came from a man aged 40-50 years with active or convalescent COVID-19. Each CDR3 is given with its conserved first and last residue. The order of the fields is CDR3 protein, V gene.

CDR3aa: CASSDAGSTDTQYF
v_gene: TRBV10-1

CDR3aa: CASSLVGTEDQHF
v_gene: TRBV5-6

CDR3aa: CSALTSGRETQYF
v_gene: TRBV29-1

CDR3aa: CASSLRQVRQPQHF
v_gene: TRBV5-6

CDR3aa: CASSSLNQPQHF
v_gene: TRBV5-8

CDR3aa: CSARGQRPYTEAFF
v_gene: TRBV29-1

CDR3aa: CASSLVQAYTYEQYF
v_gene: TRBV5-6

CDR3aa: CASSLLTGGDGYTF
v_gene: TRBV5-1

CDR3aa: CASQTELGAEAFF
v_gene: TRBV2

CDR3aa: CASSALRGKGQETQYF
v_gene: TRBV28

CDR3aa: CASSRVAGCLTSPLHF
v_gene: TRBV7-7

CDR3aa: CASSFGPLTANYGYTF
v_gene: TRBV27

CDR3aa: CATSRVTGGIWQPQHF
v_gene: TRBV15

CDR3aa: CASSGGQGENTGELFF
v_gene: TRBV25-1

CDR3aa: CASSLVPGQGYTF
v_gene: TRBV5-5